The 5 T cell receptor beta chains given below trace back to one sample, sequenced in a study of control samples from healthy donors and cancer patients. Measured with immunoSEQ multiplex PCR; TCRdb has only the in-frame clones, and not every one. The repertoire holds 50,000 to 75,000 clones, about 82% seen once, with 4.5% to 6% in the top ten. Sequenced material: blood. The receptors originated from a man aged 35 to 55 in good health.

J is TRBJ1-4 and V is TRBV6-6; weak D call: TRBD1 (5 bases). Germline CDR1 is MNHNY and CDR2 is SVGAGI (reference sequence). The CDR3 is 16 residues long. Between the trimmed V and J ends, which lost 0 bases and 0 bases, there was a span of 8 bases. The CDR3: CASSYSSGATNEKLFF. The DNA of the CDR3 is TGTGCCAGCAGTTACTCGTCGGGGGCAACTAATGAAAAACTGTTTTTT.

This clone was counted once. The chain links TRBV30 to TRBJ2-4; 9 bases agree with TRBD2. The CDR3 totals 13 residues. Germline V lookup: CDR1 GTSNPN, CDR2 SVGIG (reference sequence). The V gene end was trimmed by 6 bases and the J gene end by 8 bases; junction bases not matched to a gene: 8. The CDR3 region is CACVAGAVDIQYF. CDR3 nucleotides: TGTGCCTGTGTAGCGGGAGCGGTGGACATTCAGTACTTC.

CDR3 amino acids: CASTQTRQGGTEAFF. CDR3 sequence (DNA): TGTGCCAGCACCCAGACTAGACAGGGAGGCACTGAAGCTTTCTTT. The V and J genes are TRBV7-2 and TRBJ1-1, with 7 nucleotides matching TRBD1. The CDR3 length is 15 residues. Germline values: CDR1 SGHTA, CDR2 FQGNSA. V dropped 7 bases and J dropped 4; count of bases not matched to a gene: 12. Looking up the rest from reference TRBV7-2 and TRBJ1-1 gives the full variable domain: GAGVSQSPSNKVTEKGKDVELRCDPISGHTALYWYRQSLGQGLEFLIYFQGNSAPDKSGLPSDRFSAERTGGSVSTLTIQRTQQEDSAVYLCASTQTRQGGTEAFFGQGTRLTVV.

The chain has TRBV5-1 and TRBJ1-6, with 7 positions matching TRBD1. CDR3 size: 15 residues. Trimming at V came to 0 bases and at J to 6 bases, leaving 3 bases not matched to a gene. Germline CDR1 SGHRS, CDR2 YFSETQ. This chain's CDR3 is CASSLVGDSNSPLHF. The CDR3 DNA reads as TGCGCCAGCAGCTTGGTGGGGGACAGTAATTCACCCCTCCACTTT.

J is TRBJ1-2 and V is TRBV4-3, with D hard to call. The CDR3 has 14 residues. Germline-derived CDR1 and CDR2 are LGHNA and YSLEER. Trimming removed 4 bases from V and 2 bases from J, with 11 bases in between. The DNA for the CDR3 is TGCGCCAGCAGCCCCGCGGGAACGAACTATGGCTACACCTTC. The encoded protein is CASSPAGTNYGYTF.